This T cell receptor (beta chain) originates from a study of shared clonotypes between healthy human individuals. Study conclusions and caveats: Non-shared clonotypes were found to have lower generation probabilities than the clonotypes that were shared by all four of the sorted-subset donors. Sequencing depth was predicted to influence how clonotypes are shared among donors.

Deletions cut 1 base from V and 4 bases from J, with 8 bases between. The CDR3 covers 14 residues. Looked up from germline, CDR1 is KGHSH and CDR2 is LQKENI. This was a deep-level run. The repertoire was sequenced with immunoSEQ multiplex PCR; TCRdb's copy has only in-frame clones and lacks some. Of 640,000 or so clones in the sample, approximately 79% are singletons; the top ten hold roughly 1.8%. This clone was detected only a few times. Antigen specificity is unknown. The chain couples TRBV18 to TRBJ1-3; D call uncertain. The sequence derives from a woman younger than 45 in good health. Input material: memory CD4+ T cells sorted from blood. Subset: CD45RA-negative fraction. CDR3 protein: CASSPLPLGNTIYF. The CDR3 DNA reads TGTGCCAGCTCACCACTACCCTTAGGAAACACCATATATTTT.